This T cell receptor (beta chain) was captured in a study of blood T cell repertoires in COVID-19. Overall study context: Sample material is recorded as cDNA or gDNA derived from T cells, B-cell-depleted T cells, or PBMCs.

Germline V gene lookup returns CDR1 SEHNR and CDR2 FQNEAQ (reference sequence). CDR3 length: 19 residues. J lost 0 bases, V lost 7 bases, and 17 bases had no gene match. Per the study methods: Reference gene primer amplification in the assay estimated nucleated cell counts. This table comes from immunoSEQ multiplex PCR, and its TCRdb copy is limited to in-frame clones, with some not included. The V and J calls and clone size are taken from that table; D and trimming were inferred from the DNA. Here the sample spans 65,000 to 95,000 clones, roughly 80% being singletons. This TCR was sampled from a middle-aged woman with active or convalescent COVID-19. Material for sequencing was peripheral blood. The genes are TRBV7-9 and TRBJ1-4; TRBD1 matches 7 bases. The chain's CDR3 is CASTLTGYNQHSTNEKLFF. Written as DNA, the CDR3 is TGTGCCAGCACGTTGACAGGGTACAACCAGCATTCAACTAATGAAAAACTGTTTTTT.